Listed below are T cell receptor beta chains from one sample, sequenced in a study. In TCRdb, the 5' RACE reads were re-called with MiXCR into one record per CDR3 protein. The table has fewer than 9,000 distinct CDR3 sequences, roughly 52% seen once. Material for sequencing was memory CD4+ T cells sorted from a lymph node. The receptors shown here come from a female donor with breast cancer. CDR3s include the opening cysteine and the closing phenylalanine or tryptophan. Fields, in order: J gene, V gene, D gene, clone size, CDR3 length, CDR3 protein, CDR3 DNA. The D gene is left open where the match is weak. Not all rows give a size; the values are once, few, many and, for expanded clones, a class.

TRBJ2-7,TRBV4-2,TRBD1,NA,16,CASSQDLGQGPPEQYF,TGTGCCAGCAGCCAAGATTTAGGACAGGGCCCGCCCGAGCAGTACTTC
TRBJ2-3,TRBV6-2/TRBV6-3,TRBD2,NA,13,CATREGGTDTQYF,TGTGCCACGCGGGAGGGGGGCACAGATACGCAGTATTTT
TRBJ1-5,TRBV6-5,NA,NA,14,CASSSGRTPSPQHF,TGTGCCAGCAGTTCCGGACGGACTCCTTCGCCCCAGCATTTT
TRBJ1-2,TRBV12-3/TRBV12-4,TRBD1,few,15,CASSRTHRGQEGYTF,TGTGCCAGCAGTCGCACCCACAGGGGGCAGGAAGGCTACACCTTC
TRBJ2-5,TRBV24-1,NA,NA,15,CATSDPTSGEETQYF,TGTGCCACCAGTGATCCCACTTCCGGCGAAGAGACCCAGTACTTC
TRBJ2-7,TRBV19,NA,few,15,CASSTGALNTYEQYF,TGTGCCAGTAGTACAGGGGCCCTCAACACCTACGAGCAGTACTTC
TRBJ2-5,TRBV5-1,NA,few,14,CASSLGGIMETQYF,TGCGCCAGCAGCTTGGGAGGCATAATGGAGACCCAGTACTTC
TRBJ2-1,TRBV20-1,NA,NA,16,CSARRLALTLYNEQFF,TGCAGTGCTAGGCGGCTAGCCCTCACTCTCTACAATGAGCAGTTCTTC
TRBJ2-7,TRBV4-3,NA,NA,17,CASSQEHTRGGSYEQYF,TGCGCCAGCAGCCAAGAACATACCAGGGGCGGCTCCTACGAGCAGTACTTC
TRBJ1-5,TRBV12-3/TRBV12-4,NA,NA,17,CASSFRLSRGGNQPQHF,TGTGCCAGCAGTTTTCGCCTTTCGAGGGGGGGCAATCAGCCCCAGCATTTT
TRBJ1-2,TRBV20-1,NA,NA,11,CSSPGTFGYTF,TGCAGCTCCCCAGGGACATTTGGCTACACCTTC
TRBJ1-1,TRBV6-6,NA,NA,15,CASSYSAPGNTEAFF,TGTGCCAGCAGTTACAGCGCCCCAGGGAACACTGAAGCTTTCTTT
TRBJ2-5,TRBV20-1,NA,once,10,CSAHSETQYF,TGCAGTGCCCACAGTGAGACCCAGTACTTC
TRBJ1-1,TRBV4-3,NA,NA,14,CASSQDNRRVEAFF,TGCGCCAGCAGCCAAGATAATAGACGGGTGGAAGCTTTCTTT
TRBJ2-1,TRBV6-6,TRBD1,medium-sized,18,CASSYPKMGQRSYNEQFF,TGTGCCAGCAGTTACCCTAAGATGGGACAGAGATCCTACAATGAGCAGTTCTTC
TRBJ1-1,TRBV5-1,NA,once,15,CASSLEGGGYTEAFF,TGCGCCAGCAGCTTGGAAGGGGGGGGGTACACTGAAGCTTTCTTT
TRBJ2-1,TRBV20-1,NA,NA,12,CSARDSGDEQFF,TGCAGTGCTAGAGATAGTGGGGATGAGCAGTTCTTC
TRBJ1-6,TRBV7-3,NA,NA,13,CASSLDLNSPLHF,TGTGCCAGCAGCTTAGACTTAAATTCACCCCTCCACTTT
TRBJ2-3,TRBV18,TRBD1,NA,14,CASSLRDREDTQYF,TGTGCCAGCTCACTCCGGGACAGGGAAGATACGCAGTATTTT
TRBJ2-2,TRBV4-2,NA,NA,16,CASSQEPGANTGELFF,TGTGCCAGCAGCCAAGAACCGGGGGCGAACACCGGGGAGCTGTTTTTT
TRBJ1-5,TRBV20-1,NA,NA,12,CSTLGEDQPQHF,TGCAGTACCCTAGGGGAGGATCAGCCCCAGCATTTT
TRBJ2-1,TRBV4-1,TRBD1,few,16,CASSQEGQGDYNEQFF,TGCGCCAGCAGCCAAGAAGGACAGGGAGACTACAATGAGCAGTTCTTC
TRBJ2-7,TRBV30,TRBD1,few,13,CAWVRDSSYEQYF,TGTGCCTGGGTCCGGGACAGCTCCTACGAGCAGTACTTC
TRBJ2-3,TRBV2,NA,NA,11,CASSVGETQYF,TGTGCCAGCAGTGTGGGGGAGACGCAGTATTTT
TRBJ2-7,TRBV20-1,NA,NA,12,CSAYRALYEQYF,TGCAGTGCTTACCGAGCACTCTACGAGCAGTACTTC
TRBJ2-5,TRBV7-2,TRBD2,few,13,CASSWTSGETQYF,TGTGCCAGCAGCTGGACTAGCGGAGAGACCCAGTACTTC
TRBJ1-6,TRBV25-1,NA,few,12,CASSEISGDLHF,TGTGCCAGCAGTGAAATCTCAGGGGACCTCCACTTT
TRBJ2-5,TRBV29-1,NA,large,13,CSVDKVVGETQYF,TGCAGCGTCGATAAGGTGGTCGGAGAGACCCAGTACTTC
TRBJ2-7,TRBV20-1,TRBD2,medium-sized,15,CSARGTSGASYEQYF,TGCAGTGCTAGAGGGACTAGCGGAGCCTCCTACGAGCAGTACTTC
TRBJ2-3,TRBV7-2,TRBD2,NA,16,CASSLTSGSSPDTQYF,TGTGCCAGCAGCTTAACTAGCGGGAGTTCCCCAGATACGCAGTATTTT
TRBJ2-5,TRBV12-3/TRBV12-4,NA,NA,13,CASSLIDPETQCF,TGTGCCAGCAGTTTGATCGACCCAGAGACCCAGTGCTTC
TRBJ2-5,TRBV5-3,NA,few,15,CASKVLSGRGETQYF,TGTGCCTCAAAGGTTCTGTCAGGGAGAGGGGAGACCCAGTACTTC
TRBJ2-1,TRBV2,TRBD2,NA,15,CAGSETSGGYNEQFF,TGTGCCGGCAGTGAGACTAGCGGGGGGTACAATGAGCAGTTCTTC
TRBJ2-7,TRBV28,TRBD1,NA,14,CASSPGTGPYEQYF,TGTGCCAGCAGCCCCGGGACAGGACCCTACGAGCAGTACTTC
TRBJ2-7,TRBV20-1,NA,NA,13,CSAVSGRGDEQYF,TGCAGTGCTGTGAGTGGCAGGGGCGACGAGCAGTACTTC
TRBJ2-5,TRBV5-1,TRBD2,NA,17,CASSLHLAGGAVETQYF,TGCGCCAGCAGCTTACATCTGGCGGGGGGGGCCGTAGAGACCCAGTACTTC
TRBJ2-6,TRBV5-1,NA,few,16,CASSLAASSGANVLTF,TGCGCCAGCAGCTTGGCCGCTAGCTCTGGGGCCAACGTCCTGACTTTC
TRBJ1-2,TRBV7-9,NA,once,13,CASSRQPDNGYTF,TGTGCCAGCAGTCGACAGCCTGATAATGGCTACACCTTC
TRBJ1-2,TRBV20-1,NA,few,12,CSARWANYGYTF,TGCAGTGCTAGATGGGCTAACTATGGCTACACCTTC
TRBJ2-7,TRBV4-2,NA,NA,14,CASSQEQIAYEQYF,TGTGCCAGCAGCCAAGAACAGATCGCCTACGAGCAGTACTTC
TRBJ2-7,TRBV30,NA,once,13,CGWSLSPVDEQYF,TGTGGCTGGAGTCTTTCCCCTGTCGACGAGCAGTACTTC
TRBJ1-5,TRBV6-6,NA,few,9,CASRQPQHF,TGTGCCAGCAGGCAGCCCCAGCATTTT
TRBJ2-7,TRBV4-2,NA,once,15,CASSYLAGQTYEQYF,TGTGCCAGCAGCTACCTCGCTGGACAGACCTACGAGCAGTACTTC
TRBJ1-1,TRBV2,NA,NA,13,CASSAGVNTEAFF,TGTGCCAGCAGTGCGGGGGTGAACACTGAAGCTTTCTTT
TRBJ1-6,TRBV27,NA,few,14,CASSFSENYSPLHF,TGTGCCAGCAGTTTCTCAGAGAACTATTCACCCCTCCACTTT
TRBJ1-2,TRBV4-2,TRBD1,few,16,CASSQAGQAINGGYTF,TGTGCCAGCAGCCAAGCGGGACAGGCGATTAATGGTGGCTACACCTTC
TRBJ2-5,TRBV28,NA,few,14,CASSLIPHQETQYF,TGTGCCAGCAGTTTAATTCCCCACCAAGAGACCCAGTACTTC
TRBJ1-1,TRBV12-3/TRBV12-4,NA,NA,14,CASRAGAGNTEAFF,TGTGCCAGCAGAGCGGGGGCGGGAAACACTGAAGCTTTCTTT
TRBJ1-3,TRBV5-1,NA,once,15,CASSLDQASGNTIYF,TGCGCCAGCAGCTTGGACCAGGCCTCTGGAAACACCATATATTTT
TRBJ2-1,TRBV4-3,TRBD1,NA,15,CASRDREKSYNEQFF,TGCGCCAGCAGGGACAGGGAGAAAAGTTACAATGAGCAGTTCTTC
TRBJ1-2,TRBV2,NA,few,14,CASSLERTAGGYTF,TGTGCCAGCAGCCTCGAGAGGACAGCTGGTGGCTACACCTTC
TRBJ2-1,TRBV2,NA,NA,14,CASGWTRGANEQFF,TGTGCCAGCGGATGGACCAGAGGGGCCAATGAGCAGTTCTTC
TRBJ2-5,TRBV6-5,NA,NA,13,CASSRQGGETQYF,TGTGCCAGCAGCCGACAGGGAGGAGAGACCCAGTACTTC
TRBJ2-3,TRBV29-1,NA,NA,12,CSVLGATDTQYF,TGCAGCGTTCTTGGGGCCACAGATACGCAGTATTTT
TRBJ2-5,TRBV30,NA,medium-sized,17,CAWSLQDKPWSGETQYF,TGTGCCTGGAGTCTGCAGGACAAACCTTGGTCGGGAGAGACCCAGTACTTC
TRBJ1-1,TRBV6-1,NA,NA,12,CASSELQREDFF,TGTGCCAGCAGTGAGCTACAGAGAGAAGATTTCTTT
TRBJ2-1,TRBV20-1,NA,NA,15,CSASLVRRADNEQFF,TGCAGTGCTAGTTTGGTCCGACGGGCAGACAATGAGCAGTTCTTC
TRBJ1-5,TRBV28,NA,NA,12,CASQALGQPQHF,TGTGCCAGTCAAGCCTTGGGGCAGCCCCAGCATTTT
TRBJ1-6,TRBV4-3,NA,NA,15,CASSLDRTVNSPPHF,TGCGCCAGCAGCCTAGATCGGACGGTTAATTCACCCCCCCACTTT
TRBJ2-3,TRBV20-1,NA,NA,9,CSAGNTQYF,TGCAGTGCGGGGAATACGCAGTATTTT